These 3 T cell receptor beta chains were sequenced from one sample in a study of technical replicates of blood from a handful of donors. TCRdb keeps only in-frame clones here, not all; method: immunoSEQ multiplex PCR. The data contain about 83,000 clones, 90% to 95% of them singletons. The sequencing input was T cells isolated from PBMCs. These receptor sequences come from a human donor in good health.

This chain links TRBV19 with TRBJ2-3; 7 bases are a match to TRBD1. Germline V CDR1 and CDR2: LNHDA, SQIVND (reference sequence). V trimming: 7 bases; J trimming: 2 bases; junction bases outside the gene matches: 9. The CDR3 is 15 residues long. The CDR3 DNA is TGTGCCAGTACTCCACAGGGGTATTACACAGATACGCAGTATTTT. Translating it yields CASTPQGYYTDTQYF.

The V call is TRBV5-1, the J call TRBJ1-1, with 9 bases that match TRBD1. The V gene end was trimmed by 5 bases and the J gene end by 10 bases; junction bases not matched to a gene: 18. CDR1 SGHRS and CDR2 YFSETQ come from the germline V gene. The CDR3 contains 16 residues. The CDR3: CASRSHHTGGGIGAFF. CDR3 sequence (DNA): TGCGCCAGCAGATCCCACCATACAGGGGGCGGCATTGGAGCTTTCTTT.

V and J are TRBV28 and TRBJ2-7; maybe TRBD2 (6 bases). Germline V gene data show CDR1 as MDHEN and CDR2 as SYDVKM. This CDR3 has 12 residues. Trimming pared 7 bases from V and 4 bases from J, leaving 11 bases between. The CDR3 reads CASKTGEYEQYF. The CDR3 DNA reads as TGTGCCAGCAAGACGGGGGAATACGAGCAGTACTTC.